A selection of T cell receptor beta chains follows, all from one sample in a study of graft-versus-host responses after intestinal transplantation. The protocol was immunoSEQ multiplex PCR, while the TCRdb copy is restricted to in-frame clones and leaves out a portion. The sample comprises just over 20,000 clones, about 88% of which are singletons, and 5.1% rests with the top ten. Sequences were derived from PBMCs, sampled about 63 days after intestinal transplantation. The receptors stem from a human patient who received an intestinal transplant, so some T cells may come from the graft donor. CDR3s include the opening cysteine and the closing phenylalanine or tryptophan.

V,CDR3
TRBV29-1,CSVEGGTEAFF
TRBV7-9,CASSDYTEAFF
TRBV4-1,CASSPFPGPYYGYTF
TRBV25-1,CASSESRWAFF
TRBV7-2,CASSLGYGAGPNTEAFF
TRBV11-2,CASSLGGTGSVRYEQYF
TRBV4-3,CASSLGRGYRTDTQYF
TRBV30,CAWTSGSSTDTQYF
TRBV11-2,CASTHPGQGANYGYTF
TRBV7-9,CASSLPGSGNTIYF
TRBV5-1,CASSFGGDSYEQYF
TRBV19,CASSISAGYRSDNGYTF
TRBV19,CASSRDRWGIPGELFF
TRBV10-2,CASRARAGFPLAYNEQFF
TRBV30,CAWSVHDLTAYEQYF
TRBV30,CAWGTLSTEAFF
TRBV2,CASSPPGTSGGPKETQYF
TRBV6-5,CASSYGVTETQYF
TRBV10-3,CAISDLRGDENTEAFF
TRBV14,CASSQWGTHRGNEQFF
TRBV11-3,CASSPGTGFDGYTF
TRBV27,CASSITITGGYTF
TRBV4-1,CASSQGRDRGYEQYF
TRBV5-1,CASSLYGLYEQYF
TRBV6-1,CASSQEWGPGYEQYF
TRBV13,CASSSRTLGLNTEAFF
TRBV12-5,CASANRGYGYTF
TRBV7-2,CASSTRGGNTEAFF
TRBV5-1,CASSLGTGANYGYTF
TRBV11-1,CASSGASTDTQYF
TRBV14,CASSIANTEAFF
TRBV25-1,CASTRTGINTEAFF
TRBV13,CASSYRGVNYGYTF
TRBV7-2,CASSNGRYYGYTF
TRBV6-5,CASSLTGRDTGELFF
TRBV4-3,CASSQGKGATQYF
TRBV19,CARTSSVGNTIYF
TRBV30,CAWRPTTPDTQYF
TRBV19,CASSPRTGINEQYF
TRBV29-1,CSVDRGPLRPYEQYF
TRBV5-5,CASSVVGHSNQPQHF